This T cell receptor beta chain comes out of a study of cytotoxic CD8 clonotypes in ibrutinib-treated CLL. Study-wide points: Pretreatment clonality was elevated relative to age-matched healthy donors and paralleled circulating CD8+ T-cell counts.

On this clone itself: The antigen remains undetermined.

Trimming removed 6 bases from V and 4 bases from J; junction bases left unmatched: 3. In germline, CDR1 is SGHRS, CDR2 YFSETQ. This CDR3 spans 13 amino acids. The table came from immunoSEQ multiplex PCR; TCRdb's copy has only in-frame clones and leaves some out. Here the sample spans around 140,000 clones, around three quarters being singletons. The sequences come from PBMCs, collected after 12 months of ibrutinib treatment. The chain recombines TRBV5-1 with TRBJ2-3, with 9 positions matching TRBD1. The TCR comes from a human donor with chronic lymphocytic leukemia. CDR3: CASKQGAADTQYF. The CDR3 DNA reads TGCGCCAGCAAACAGGGGGCGGCAGATACGCAGTATTTT.